The 6 T cell receptor beta chains listed next were all sequenced from one sample in a study of T cell responses to AZD1222 COVID-19 vaccine. The method was immunoSEQ multiplex PCR; TCRdb's version includes in-frame clones alone and lacks a portion of them. This sample has 150,000 or so clones, with nearly 95% found just once. The source was peripheral blood, collected on day 0 of AZD1222 vaccination. Receptors originate from an adult in good health.

The CDR3 nucleotides are TGTGCCAGCAGCCCGGAGGGACAGGGAACGAACACTGAAGCTTTCTTT. This gives the protein CASSPEGQGTNTEAFF. The chain joins TRBV5-4 to TRBJ1-1, with 9 bases matching TRBD1. Germline lookup yields CDR1 SGHNT and CDR2 YYREEE (reference sequence). V was pared by 4 bases and J by 1 base, with 8 bases of the junction left unmatched. CDR3 length: 16 amino acids. The full variable domain, its missing parts supplied by reference TRBV5-4 and TRBJ1-1, is ETGVTQSPTHLIKTRGQQVTLRCSSQSGHNTVSWYQQALGQGPQFIFQYYREEENGRGNFPPRFSGLQFPNYSSELNVNALELDDSALYLCASSPEGQGTNTEAFFGQGTRLTVV.

This sequence joins TRBV9 and TRBJ2-1, with a weak D call TRBD2 (6 bases). The CDR3 has 15 residues. Trimming removed 0 bases at V and 9 bases at J, with 16 bases between. Germline assignment: CDR1 SGDLS and CDR2 YYNGEE. The CDR3 DNA reads TGTGCCAGCAGCGTAGGAGACGGGAGATTCGGTGAGCAGTTCTTC. It is translated as CASSVGDGRFGEQFF.

The gene calls are TRBV18 and TRBJ1-5, with D unresolved. From germline, CDR1 is KGHSH and CDR2 LQKENI. V was trimmed by 2 bases and J by 6 bases, leaving 8 bases between them. The CDR3 loop spans 13 amino acids. In nucleotides, the CDR3 is TGTGCCAGCTCACCAGGAGTGTCTCAGCCCCAGCATTTT. This gives the protein CASSPGVSQPQHF.

The CDR3 DNA reads as TGCGCCAGCAGGGCGCGTCTAGCGGGGGGTCGAGAGACCCAGTACTTC. Translation gives CASRARLAGGRETQYF. The rearrangement uses TRBV10-2 and TRBJ2-5, with 11 bases matching TRBD2. With 6 bases clipped from V and 4 bases from J, the junction kept 10 bases outside the gene matches. CDR3 length: 16 amino acids. Germline CDR1 WSHSY, CDR2 SAAADI.

The chain combines TRBV7-9 with TRBJ2-1, with D possibly matching TRBD2 (5 bases). The germline V and J ends were trimmed by 5 bases and 8 bases, with 19 bases remaining between them. The CDR3 is 15 amino acids. Germline-derived CDR1 and CDR2 are SEHNR and FQNEAQ (reference sequence). The chain's CDR3 is CASSLTEAMIDEQFF. The CDR3 nucleotides read TGTGCCAGCAGCCTCACGGAGGCGATGATCGATGAGCAGTTCTTC.

J is TRBJ2-1 and V is TRBV9, with TRBD2 matching 10 bases. From germline, CDR1 is SGDLS and CDR2 YYNGEE. The CDR3 contains 16 residues. V dropped 0 bases and J dropped 7; count of bases not matched to a gene: 7. The CDR3 nucleotides are TGTGCCAGCAGCGTAGTGGAACTAGCGGGGAAAAATGAGCAGTTCTTC. Encoded protein: CASSVVELAGKNEQFF. The variable domain in full, completed from reference TRBV9 and TRBJ2-1, reads DSGVTQTPKHLITATGQRVTLRCSPRSGDLSVYWYQQSLDQGLQFLIQYYNGEERAKGNILERFSAQQFPDLHSELNLSSLELGDSALYFCASSVVELAGKNEQFFGPGTRLTVL.